The 7 T cell receptor beta chains in this list originate from one sample, sequenced in a study of OX40 agonist ivuxolimab in advanced cancers. Sequencing was performed with immunoSEQ multiplex PCR; in TCRdb, only in-frame clones are kept and a portion is missing. The sample comprises roughly 100,000 clones, about nine tenths of which are singletons, and roughly 0.5% rests with the top ten. Sequencing used CD4+ or CD8+ T cells sorted from blood, obtained in a trial of the OX40 agonist ivuxolimab. These receptors were taken from an adult with an advanced solid tumor such as melanoma, head and neck, liver or kidney cancer.

The CDR3 protein is CASTYTFNYGYTF. The CDR3 DNA reads as TGTGCCAGCACCTATACTTTTAACTATGGCTACACCTTC. The J gene is TRBJ1-2, the V gene TRBV6-1; D is uncertain. This CDR3 spans 13 amino acids. With 7 bases removed from V and 1 base from J, the gap between germline ends came to 10 bases. Germline values: CDR1 MNHNS, CDR2 SASEGT.

The DNA for the CDR3 is TGTGCCAGCAGCTCCAGGACCCCTTCGGCAGATACGCAGTATTTT. It yields the protein CASSSRTPSADTQYF. The genes are TRBV6-5 and TRBJ2-3; D gene uncertain. CDR3 length: 15 residues. The V gene lost 6 bases and the J gene lost 4 bases, with 17 bases spanning the gap. Germline V gives CDR1 MNHEY, CDR2 SVGAGI.

V and J are TRBV5-6 and TRBJ2-3, with D maybe TRBD1 (6 bases). V was cut by 1 base and J by 0 bases, with 15 bases left in between. The CDR3 loop spans 17 amino acids. CDR1 and CDR2 (germline): SGHDT, YYEEEE. CDR3 sequence (DNA): TGTGCCAGCAGCTTGTTTGTGGGGGCCTCTAGCACAGATACGCAGTATTTT. Its translation is CASSLFVGASSTDTQYF.

The J gene is TRBJ2-7, the V gene TRBV27; 7 bases are shared with TRBD1. The V segment lost 7 bases and the J segment 4 bases; nucleotides outside the gene matches: 1. Germline CDR1 reads MNHEY; CDR2 reads SMNVEV (reference sequence). The CDR3 contains 11 residues. This CDR3 is CASKDRYEQYF. CDR3 bases: TGTGCCAGCAAGGACAGGTACGAGCAGTACTTC.

This rearrangement joins TRBV4-1 to TRBJ2-3; TRBD1 or TRBD2 may be the D gene (7 bases each). V was trimmed by 5 bases and J by 5 bases, leaving 14 bases between them. Germline V gene lookup returns CDR1 MGHRA and CDR2 YSYEKL. CDR3 length: 14 residues. The CDR3, as DNA: TGCGCCAGCAGCTTGACAGGGAGGGTAGATACGCAGTATTTT. It specifies CASSLTGRVDTQYF.

The chain links TRBV30 to TRBJ1-5; TRBD1 matches at 11 bases. V trimming: 4 bases; J trimming: 6 bases; junction bases outside the gene matches: 11. The CDR3 is made up of 16 amino acids. CDR1 is GTSNPN, CDR2 SVGIG, per germline (reference sequence). This CDR3 reads CAWKTGTGGVSQPQHF. In DNA form, the CDR3 reads TGTGCCTGGAAGACCGGGACAGGGGGGGTCTCTCAGCCCCAGCATTTT.

The chain has TRBV7-8 and TRBJ1-2; 10 nucleotides line up with TRBD1. The CDR3 is made up of 16 amino acids. After removal of 1 base from V and 6 bases from J, the junction contained 8 bases not matched to a gene. The V gene's germline CDR1 is SGHVS and CDR2 FQNEAQ. CDR3 region: CASSLGHMTGGHGYTF. Here the CDR3 DNA reads TGTGCCAGCAGCTTAGGGCATATGACAGGGGGCCATGGCTACACCTTC.